The T cell receptor (beta chain) described here comes from a study of spatial heterogeneity in lung cancer. General observations from the study: Counts of expanded intratumoral alpha and beta TCRs tracked tumor mutation counts.

Using its own MiXCR run on the 5' RACE reads, TCRdb lists one record per CDR3 protein. The sample contains around 9,800 distinct CDR3 sequences, 7.9% of which appear only once. CDR3 length: 13 amino acids. V lost 7 bases and J lost 3, with 13 bases in between. Germline CDR1 and CDR2: MNHNS and SASEGT. This clonotype was seen repeatedly, ten times or more. Its antigen is unknown. In a library made to pick up alpha chains, this beta chain is a stray read with a size that means little. This sample's time point: sample taken at primary tumor resection. Whole RNA, which was extracted from tumor, nontumor lung tissue or frozen PBMC, was sequenced without any cell sorting.

The specimen was lung tumor tissue, collected at surgery. The TCR was taken from a female donor with early-stage non-small cell lung cancer. This chain joins TRBV6-1 and TRBJ2-7; no reliable D call. CDR3 DNA sequence: TGTGCCAGCATGGCAGTTGAAGTCTACGAGCAGTACTTC. Protein sequence: CASMAVEVYEQYF.